These T cell receptor beta chains were read from a single sample in a study of blood T cell repertoires in COVID-19. Method: immunoSEQ multiplex PCR; TCRdb's copy keeps in-frame clones and lacks some. This table has approximately 460,000 clones, roughly 87% appearing once. The material sequenced was peripheral blood. The receptor set was obtained from a man between 18 and 29 years old with COVID-19, enrolled during active disease. CDR3s include the opening cysteine and the closing phenylalanine or tryptophan. A D gene is named only where the DNA matches it firmly. A row's size may be missing; if present it is once, few, many or a size class.

v_call: TRBV29-1
d_call: NA
j_call: TRBJ2-7
clone_size: once
cdr3_nt: TGCAGCGTTGAGGCTAGTACGGGGGTCTACGAGCAGTACTTC
cdr3_aa: CSVEASTGVYEQYF

v_call: TRBV7-6
d_call: TRBD2
j_call: TRBJ2-3
clone_size: NA
cdr3_nt: TGTGCCAGCAGAAGCGGGGCCACAGATACGCAGTATTTT
cdr3_aa: CASRSGATDTQYF

v_call: TRBV4-1
d_call: NA
j_call: TRBJ2-5
clone_size: NA
cdr3_nt: TGCGCCAGCAGCCCCTCAACCAGGGGAGAGACCCAGTACTTC
cdr3_aa: CASSPSTRGETQYF

v_call: TRBV12-3/TRBV12-4
d_call: TRBD2
j_call: TRBJ2-4
clone_size: NA
cdr3_nt: TGTGCCAGCGGACGGACTAGCGGAAACATTCAGTACTTC
cdr3_aa: CASGRTSGNIQYF

v_call: TRBV5-1
d_call: NA
j_call: TRBJ2-7
clone_size: NA
cdr3_nt: TGCGCCAGCAGCTTGTATTATGGGCGGCAGGGGAAGAACGAGCAGTACTTC
cdr3_aa: CASSLYYGRQGKNEQYF

v_call: TRBV13
d_call: TRBD2
j_call: TRBJ2-1
clone_size: NA
cdr3_nt: TGTGCCAGCAGCATTAGCGGGAGGGCCAACAATGAGCAGTTCTTC
cdr3_aa: CASSISGRANNEQFF

v_call: TRBV5-1
d_call: NA
j_call: TRBJ2-2
clone_size: NA
cdr3_nt: TGCGCCAGCAGCTTGGCCGAGAGACAGCTTACCGGGGAGCTGTTTTTT
cdr3_aa: CASSLAERQLTGELFF

v_call: TRBV19
d_call: TRBD2
j_call: TRBJ2-1
clone_size: NA
cdr3_nt: TGTGCCAGTAGCGAGGGGCTAGCGGAGCCCAATGAGCAGTTCTTC
cdr3_aa: CASSEGLAEPNEQFF

v_call: TRBV29-1
d_call: NA
j_call: TRBJ2-3
clone_size: NA
cdr3_nt: TGCAGTGCTCTATCTGGCACAGATACGCAGTATTTT
cdr3_aa: CSALSGTDTQYF

v_call: TRBV2
d_call: TRBD2
j_call: TRBJ2-1
clone_size: NA
cdr3_nt: TGTGCCAGCGTCAGACTAGCGGCGAACAATGAGCAGTTCTTC
cdr3_aa: CASVRLAANNEQFF

v_call: TRBV19
d_call: NA
j_call: TRBJ1-1
clone_size: once
cdr3_nt: TGTGCGAAAGGGGGGGAGTCCACTGAAGCTTTCTTT
cdr3_aa: CAKGGESTEAFF

v_call: TRBV9
d_call: NA
j_call: TRBJ1-1
clone_size: NA
cdr3_nt: TGTGCCAGCAGCGTAGGAGGGGCAGGGGCAATGAACACTGAAGCTTTCTTT
cdr3_aa: CASSVGGAGAMNTEAFF

v_call: TRBV24-1
d_call: TRBD1
j_call: TRBJ1-5
clone_size: NA
cdr3_nt: TGTGCCACCAGTCCCGGACAGGGGGCTTATCAGCCCCAGCATTTT
cdr3_aa: CATSPGQGAYQPQHF

v_call: TRBV6-5
d_call: TRBD2
j_call: TRBJ2-1
clone_size: NA
cdr3_nt: TGTGCCAGCAGTCGACTAGCGGGGGGGAATGAGCAGTTCTTC
cdr3_aa: CASSRLAGGNEQFF

v_call: TRBV18
d_call: TRBD1
j_call: TRBJ1-2
clone_size: once
cdr3_nt: TGTGCCAGCTCACCCCGGACAGGGGAAGGCTACACCTTC
cdr3_aa: CASSPRTGEGYTF

v_call: TRBV6-1
d_call: NA
j_call: TRBJ1-5
clone_size: NA
cdr3_nt: TGTGCCAGCAGTGAAAACAGGGTGAGCAATCAGCCCCAGCATTTT
cdr3_aa: CASSENRVSNQPQHF

v_call: TRBV9
d_call: NA
j_call: TRBJ1-1
clone_size: NA
cdr3_nt: TGTGCCAGCAGCGTGGGGGAGGGATACATGAACACTGAAGCTTTCTTT
cdr3_aa: CASSVGEGYMNTEAFF

v_call: TRBV15
d_call: NA
j_call: TRBJ2-1
clone_size: NA
cdr3_nt: TGTGCCACCAGCACTGCAGGGGATTCCTACAATGAGCAGTTCTTC
cdr3_aa: CATSTAGDSYNEQFF

v_call: TRBV27
d_call: TRBD1
j_call: TRBJ1-3
clone_size: NA
cdr3_nt: TGTGCCAGCAGTTTACCCCTTGTGACAGGGGCTGGAAACACCATATATTTT
cdr3_aa: CASSLPLVTGAGNTIYF

v_call: TRBV3-1/TRBV3-2
d_call: NA
j_call: TRBJ2-7
clone_size: once
cdr3_nt: TGTGCCAGCAGCCAATATCAGGGAGGCTACGAGCAGTACTTC
cdr3_aa: CASSQYQGGYEQYF

v_call: TRBV20-1
d_call: TRBD2
j_call: TRBJ2-7
clone_size: NA
cdr3_nt: TGCAGTGCTAGTGAGCGGGAGCCCTACGAGCAGTACTTC
cdr3_aa: CSASEREPYEQYF

v_call: TRBV11-2
d_call: NA
j_call: TRBJ2-5
clone_size: NA
cdr3_nt: TGTGCCAGCAGCTTAGCGTGGAGCACAGAGACCCAGTACTTC
cdr3_aa: CASSLAWSTETQYF

v_call: TRBV4-1
d_call: TRBD1
j_call: TRBJ1-2
clone_size: NA
cdr3_nt: TGCGCCAGCAGCCACGAGCAGGGGGTCGACTATGGCTACACCTTC
cdr3_aa: CASSHEQGVDYGYTF

v_call: TRBV7-9
d_call: NA
j_call: TRBJ2-1
clone_size: NA
cdr3_nt: TGTGCCAGCAGCTTAGCGGGCCTGACCTCCTACAATGAGCAGTTCTTC
cdr3_aa: CASSLAGLTSYNEQFF

v_call: TRBV5-4
d_call: NA
j_call: TRBJ1-1
clone_size: NA
cdr3_nt: TGTGCCAGCCCAACCGGAGTTGGCGACACTGAAGCTTTCTTT
cdr3_aa: CASPTGVGDTEAFF

v_call: TRBV6-2/TRBV6-3
d_call: NA
j_call: TRBJ2-4
clone_size: NA
cdr3_nt: TGTGCCAGCAGTTACGGGGGGATCTCGAACATTCAGTACTTC
cdr3_aa: CASSYGGISNIQYF

v_call: TRBV12-3/TRBV12-4
d_call: NA
j_call: TRBJ1-1
clone_size: NA
cdr3_nt: TGTGCCAGCAGGCGAACCCGGAACACTGAAGCTTTCTTT
cdr3_aa: CASRRTRNTEAFF

v_call: TRBV19
d_call: TRBD2
j_call: TRBJ2-7
clone_size: NA
cdr3_nt: TGTGCCGTCGCGCGGGGGGGGCCCCCCTACGAGCAGTACTTC
cdr3_aa: CAVARGGPPYEQYF

v_call: TRBV12-5
d_call: TRBD2
j_call: TRBJ2-3
clone_size: NA
cdr3_nt: TGTGCTAGTGGCTCGGGGCTAGCGGACACAGATACGCAGTATTTT
cdr3_aa: CASGSGLADTDTQYF

v_call: TRBV12-3/TRBV12-4
d_call: NA
j_call: TRBJ2-3
clone_size: NA
cdr3_nt: TGTGCCAGCGGCCGCCCTAGCACAGATACGCAGTATTTT
cdr3_aa: CASGRPSTDTQYF

v_call: TRBV7-2
d_call: TRBD2
j_call: TRBJ2-1
clone_size: NA
cdr3_nt: TGTGCCAGCAGCTTAATAGCGGGAGGGCCCCAGAATGAGCAGTTCTTC
cdr3_aa: CASSLIAGGPQNEQFF

v_call: TRBV11-2
d_call: TRBD2
j_call: TRBJ2-3
clone_size: NA
cdr3_nt: TGTGCCAGCAGCTCTACCGGGACTAGCGGGGATACGCAGTATTTT
cdr3_aa: CASSSTGTSGDTQYF

v_call: TRBV7-2
d_call: NA
j_call: TRBJ1-6
clone_size: NA
cdr3_nt: TGTGCCAGCAGCTTAGTTGTAGGGGTCCCAGGTTCACCCCTCCACTTT
cdr3_aa: CASSLVVGVPGSPLHF

v_call: TRBV3-1/TRBV3-2
d_call: NA
j_call: TRBJ2-3
clone_size: NA
cdr3_nt: TGTGCCACCAATGATAGGGGGGGGAGGGATACGCAGTATTTT
cdr3_aa: CATNDRGGRDTQYF

v_call: TRBV7-9
d_call: TRBD1
j_call: TRBJ1-6
clone_size: NA
cdr3_nt: TGTGCCAGCAGCCTAATGACAGGGAATAGGCATTCACCCCTCCACTTT
cdr3_aa: CASSLMTGNRHSPLHF

v_call: TRBV3-1/TRBV3-2
d_call: TRBD1
j_call: TRBJ1-2
clone_size: once
cdr3_nt: TGTGCCAGCAGCCAGCTCGGACAGGGGTCCTACACCTTC
cdr3_aa: CASSQLGQGSYTF

v_call: TRBV3-1/TRBV3-2
d_call: NA
j_call: TRBJ1-6
clone_size: NA
cdr3_nt: TGTGCCAGCAGCCAAGGACAGTACGGTTCACCCCTCCACTTT
cdr3_aa: CASSQGQYGSPLHF

v_call: TRBV5-1
d_call: NA
j_call: TRBJ1-1
clone_size: NA
cdr3_nt: TGCGCCAGCAGCTTCGACAGCACTGAAGCTTTCTTT
cdr3_aa: CASSFDSTEAFF

v_call: TRBV5-6
d_call: NA
j_call: TRBJ1-6
clone_size: NA
cdr3_nt: TGTGCCAGCAGAGCCCCGGGGTCACCCCTCCACTTT
cdr3_aa: CASRAPGSPLHF

v_call: TRBV2
d_call: TRBD1
j_call: TRBJ2-5
clone_size: NA
cdr3_nt: TGTGCCAGCAGAGGAACAGGGGGCTTTAGAGAGACCCAGTACTTC
cdr3_aa: CASRGTGGFRETQYF

v_call: TRBV5-1
d_call: NA
j_call: TRBJ1-1
clone_size: NA
cdr3_nt: TGCGCCAGCAGAAAAATGGCGGCGGGGAACACTGAAGCTTTCTTT
cdr3_aa: CASRKMAAGNTEAFF

v_call: TRBV4-1
d_call: TRBD2
j_call: TRBJ2-2
clone_size: NA
cdr3_nt: TGCGCCAGCAGCCAAGATCTGTCGGGGAGGGACACCGGGGAGCTGTTTTTT
cdr3_aa: CASSQDLSGRDTGELFF

v_call: TRBV6-1
d_call: TRBD1
j_call: TRBJ1-2
clone_size: NA
cdr3_nt: TGTGCCAGCAGTGATTGGGACAGGGGATTTGGCTACACCTTC
cdr3_aa: CASSDWDRGFGYTF

v_call: TRBV27
d_call: NA
j_call: TRBJ2-1
clone_size: NA
cdr3_nt: TGTGCCAGCAGTTTCTCTTTTTACAATGAGCAGTTCTTC
cdr3_aa: CASSFSFYNEQFF

v_call: TRBV29-1
d_call: TRBD2
j_call: TRBJ2-3
clone_size: NA
cdr3_nt: TGCAGCGTTGTTGAACGGGGGGTCCTCACAGATACGCAGTATTTT
cdr3_aa: CSVVERGVLTDTQYF

v_call: TRBV6-1
d_call: NA
j_call: TRBJ1-2
clone_size: NA
cdr3_nt: TGTGCCAGCAGTGAGGCCGGGGGCTATGGCTACACCTTC
cdr3_aa: CASSEAGGYGYTF

v_call: TRBV3-1/TRBV3-2
d_call: NA
j_call: TRBJ2-3
clone_size: NA
cdr3_nt: TGTGCCAGCAGCCATATTATGGTGACTAGCACAGATACGCAGTATTTT
cdr3_aa: CASSHIMVTSTDTQYF

v_call: TRBV11-3
d_call: NA
j_call: TRBJ1-6
clone_size: NA
cdr3_nt: TGTGCCAGCAGCTTAGGTCCCCCGGGTTCACCCCTCCACTTT
cdr3_aa: CASSLGPPGSPLHF

v_call: TRBV29-1
d_call: TRBD2
j_call: TRBJ2-1
clone_size: NA
cdr3_nt: TGCAGCGTTGAGGTAGCGGGAGGGTCCAATGAGCAGTTCTTC
cdr3_aa: CSVEVAGGSNEQFF